The 5 T cell receptor beta chains below come from one sample, sequenced in a study of blood T cell repertoires in COVID-19. Profiled with immunoSEQ multiplex PCR; TCRdb holds only in-frame clones, not every one. The repertoire holds around 100,000 clones, with approximately 84% as singletons. The specimen was peripheral blood. Receptors were obtained from a man aged 35 to 55 with acute or convalescent COVID-19.

The sample holds a few counts of this clone. The rearrangement links TRBV13 to TRBJ1-6; D is unclear. The V gene lost 5 bases and the J gene lost 7 bases, with 21 bases spanning the gap. The germline V gene encodes CDR1 PRHDT and CDR2 FYEKMQ (reference sequence). The CDR3 length is 17 residues. CDR3 bases: TGTGCCAGCAGCCCCAACCCCAGCGATGACCTGAATTCACCCCTCCACTTT. Protein: CASSPNPSDDLNSPLHF.

The chain uses TRBV24-1 and TRBJ2-5, with 9 positions matching TRBD2. This CDR3 has 15 amino acids. The junction had 4 bases not matched to a gene; V was cut back by 5 bases and J by 1 base. Germline V gene sequence: CDR1 KGHDR, CDR2 SFDVKD. The CDR3 DNA is TGTGCCACCAGTGTGCAAGCGGGGGGCCAAGAGACCCAGTACTTC. Its protein product is CATSVQAGGQETQYF.

The rearrangement links TRBV4-3 to TRBJ2-7; a weak D match, TRBD1 (5 bases). The CDR3 consists of 14 residues. CDR1 and CDR2 from the germline V gene are LGHNA and YSLEER. V was clipped by 0 bases and J by 3 bases, with 9 bases between them. CDR3 sequence (DNA): TGCGCCAGCAGCCAAGACCGGCAGGGCTACGAGCAGTACTTC. Residues: CASSQDRQGYEQYF.

The chain recombines TRBV7-2 with TRBJ2-3; no firm D call. The germline V gene encodes CDR1 SGHTA and CDR2 FQGNSA. There are 13 residues in the CDR3. Trimming shortened V by 5 bases and J by 0 bases, and 6 bases separated the two germline ends. The CDR3 DNA reads TGTGCCAGCAGCCGCACTAGCACAGATACGCAGTATTTT. It specifies CASSRTSTDTQYF.

CDR3 sequence: CASSKGPPGVSGGPTDTQYF. For the CDR3, the DNA is TGTGCCAGCAGCAAAGGTCCCCCCGGTGTGAGCGGGGGTCCCACAGATACGCAGTATTTT. This chain joins TRBV21-1 and TRBJ2-3; the table calls TRBD2, which could not be checked here. TRBV21-1 is described as a pseudogene. The CDR3 totals 20 residues.